This T cell receptor beta chain stems from a study of T cells after yellow fever vaccination. Study conclusions and caveats: CD4 and CD8 compartments shared a small share of clonotypes, likely from convergent recombination. Re-detected after boosting: most primary clones, 96% of CD4 and 80% to 90% of CD8. A weaker secondary response peaked on day 5, the primary on day 15.

Universal primer sites and UMIs were introduced during 5'RACE template-switching synthesis of TCR cDNA. TCRdb used MiXCR to reprocess the 5' RACE reads, holding one entry per CDR3 protein. Of about 340,000 distinct CDR3 sequences detected, 8.7% appear once; the ten largest clones hold roughly 18%. In its sample, this clonotype was seen a few times. Its target is unknown. Trimming pared 6 bases from V and 2 bases from J, leaving 11 bases between. The CDR3 contains 13 residues. Per germline, CDR1 SGHRS and CDR2 YFSETQ. The V call is TRBV5-1, the J call TRBJ2-5; possibly TRBD2 for D (6 bases). The TCR was taken from a man between 18 and 29 years old who received the YFV17D yellow fever vaccine. The source was PBMCs, collected on the day of the first yellow fever vaccination. This chain's CDR3 is CASNYGGQETQYF. The CDR3 DNA is TGCGCCAGCAATTACGGGGGTCAAGAGACCCAGTACTTC.